This record concerns one T cell receptor (beta chain) sequence. Trimming left V 3 bases short and J 5 bases short, with 16 bases between. Germline lookup yields CDR1 SGHAT and CDR2 FQDESV (reference sequence). The CDR3 totals 15 residues. This sample is drawn from a study of blood T cell repertoires in COVID-19. TCRdb keeps only in-frame clones here, not all; method: immunoSEQ multiplex PCR. Here the sample spans roughly 390,000 clones, roughly 85% being singletons. This receptor was obtained from a woman aged 18-29 years with acute or convalescent COVID-19. The chain uses TRBV11-1 and TRBJ1-1, with D maybe TRBD1 (6 bases). The sequenced sample was peripheral blood. The DNA for the CDR3 is TGTGCCAGCAGCTTCGATACAGGGATTAGGACTGAAGCTTTCTTT. Protein product: CASSFDTGIRTEAFF.